Below, 20 T cell receptor beta chains from the same sample are listed, as sequenced in a study of shared clonotypes between healthy human individuals. Clones were read by immunoSEQ multiplex PCR, and TCRdb kept only the in-frame ones, dropping some. This sample has more than 2 million clones; around 95% occur once, and the top ten carry more than 0.1%. The sequenced sample consisted of naive CD4+ T cells sorted from blood. Subset noted: CD45RA+ positively selected. The receptor source for this set is a man between 18 and 35 years old in good health.

The genes are TRBV28 and TRBJ2-7; 13 nucleotides align to TRBD2. This CDR3 region has 16 residues. The V and J ends lost 3 bases and 5 bases, in that order; junction bases with no gene match: 7. CDR1 is MDHEN, CDR2 SYDVKM, per germline. CDR3 region: CASSFLGTSGVDEQYF. The CDR3, as DNA: TGTGCCAGCAGTTTCCTTGGGACTAGCGGGGTCGACGAGCAGTACTTC.

The rearrangement uses TRBV21-1 and TRBJ2-7; the table names TRBD1, a call not compared with the DNA. TRBV21-1 is a pseudogene locus. The CDR3 is 14 amino acids. CDR3 sequence: CANIGLPRSYEQYF. Here the CDR3 DNA reads TGTGCCAATATTGGGCTGCCCCGCTCCTACGAGCAGTACTTC.

The chain recombines TRBV7-2 with TRBJ2-1; D may be TRBD1 (5 bases). V dropped 5 bases and J dropped 0 bases, with 20 bases sitting between them. CDR1 and CDR2 from the germline V gene are SGHTA and FQGNSA. This CDR3 is built from 18 residues. In DNA, the CDR3 is TGTGCCAGCAGCCTCTTGTTAGGGGCTCGGTCCTCCTACAATGAGCAGTTCTTC. Amino acids: CASSLLLGARSSYNEQFF.

To note about this clone: The sample carries other DNA sequences with the same CDR3. The chain employs TRBV4-3 and TRBJ1-4; the D gene is possibly TRBD1 (6 bases). Between the trimmed V and J ends, which lost 0 bases and 7 bases, there was a span of 12 bases. From germline, CDR1 is LGHNA and CDR2 YSLEER. This CDR3 has 15 residues. CDR3 DNA sequence: TGCGCCAGCAGCCAAGATGGGGGGCGCGGTGAAAAACTGTTTTTT. The encoded protein is CASSQDGGRGEKLFF.

The chain uses TRBV7-6 and TRBJ2-1; 8 bases line up with TRBD2. Trimming at V came to 0 bases and at J to 2 bases, leaving 9 bases not matched to a gene. Per germline, CDR1 SGHVS and CDR2 FNYEAQ. The CDR3 runs 18 residues. CDR3 residues: CASSLALSGDRAYNEQFF. In nucleotides, the CDR3 is TGTGCCAGCAGCTTAGCGCTTAGCGGGGATCGCGCCTACAATGAGCAGTTCTTC.

The chain links TRBV18 to TRBJ2-1; 8 nucleotides align to TRBD2. The CDR3 runs 17 residues. Trimming removed 0 bases from V and 3 bases from J; junction bases left unmatched: 7. Germline assignment: CDR1 KGHSH and CDR2 LQKENI. In nucleotides, the CDR3 is TGTGCCAGCTCACCACCCCGAGGGAGCGGGGGCTACAATGAGCAGTTCTTC. This sequence encodes CASSPPRGSGGYNEQFF.

This clone showed up just once. The chain is built from TRBV29-1 and TRBJ1-4; D perhaps matches TRBD1 (5 bases). V was cut by 4 bases and J by 8 bases, with 11 bases left in between. The CDR3 spans 12 residues. CDR1 and CDR2 from the germline V gene are SQVTM and ANQGSEA. This CDR3 is CSVAREGEKLFF. As DNA, the CDR3 is TGCAGCGTTGCCAGGGAGGGGGAAAAACTGTTTTTT.

The chain has TRBV6-5 and TRBJ2-1; 10 positions match TRBD2. After removal of 0 bases from V and 9 bases from J, the junction contained 8 bases not matched to a gene. The V gene's germline CDR1 is MNHEY and CDR2 SVGAGI. The CDR3 sequence is 16 residues long. The CDR3 protein is CASSYSLAGGKGEQFF. DNA of the CDR3: TGTGCCAGCAGTTACTCGTTAGCGGGGGGTAAGGGTGAGCAGTTCTTC.

V and J are TRBV19 and TRBJ1-3; D call uncertain. Looked up from germline, CDR1 is LNHDA and CDR2 is SQIVND (reference sequence). CDR3 length equals 13 residues. Trimming stripped 8 bases from V and 4 bases from J, with 12 bases between. CDR3 region: CASDCGSGNTIYF. The CDR3 DNA is TGTGCCAGTGATTGTGGCAGCGGAAACACCATATATTTT.

V usage is TRBV7-2 and J usage is TRBJ1-1, with D hard to call. Germline CDR1 SGHTA, CDR2 FQGNSA. The CDR3 has 13 residues. The ends were cut back, 4 bases at V and 1 base at J, with 7 bases in the middle. CDR3 DNA sequence: TGTGCCAGCAGCTCGGACCAGAACACTGAAGCTTTCTTT. Its translation is CASSSDQNTEAFF.

The chain employs TRBV5-1 and TRBJ2-7, with a weak D call TRBD1 (6 bases). Per the germline V gene, CDR1 is SGHRS and CDR2 is YFSETQ. The CDR3 sequence is 15 residues long. V was clipped by 7 bases and J by 0 bases, with 17 bases between them. DNA of the CDR3: TGCGCCAGCGCCAGATTCACAGGGAGCTCCTACGAGCAGTACTTC. Residues: CASARFTGSSYEQYF.

This chain connects TRBV6-6 to TRBJ1-2, with 11 positions matching TRBD1. The CDR3 length is 14 residues. The V segment lost 6 bases and the J segment 7 bases; nucleotides outside the gene matches: 7. Germline lookup yields CDR1 MNHNY and CDR2 SVGAGI (reference sequence). This chain's CDR3 is CASRRDRGGIGYTF. CDR3 nucleotide sequence: TGTGCCAGCAGGCGGGACAGGGGGGGAATTGGCTACACCTTC.

The rearrangement joins TRBV6-5 to TRBJ2-5; no firm D call. The CDR3 is 16 residues long. The V end was cut by 0 bases, the J end by 2 bases, with 13 bases between. Germline values: CDR1 MNHEY, CDR2 SVGAGI. CDR3 amino acids: CASSYSVAAIQETQYF. The CDR3 DNA sequence: TGTGCCAGCAGTTACTCGGTTGCGGCCATACAAGAGACCCAGTACTTC.

The rearrangement joins TRBV29-1 to TRBJ1-5; 8 bases align to TRBD1. This CDR3 comprises 16 residues. V was clipped by 6 bases and J by 0 bases; unmatched bases: 10. CDR1 and CDR2 from the germline V gene are SQVTM and ANQGSEA. CDR3 protein: CSVRTGILYSNQPQHF. The CDR3 DNA follows: TGCAGCGTCCGGACAGGGATCTTGTATAGCAATCAGCCCCAGCATTTT.

The chain combines TRBV5-4 with TRBJ1-2; no clear D gene. The CDR3 is 13 residues long. V was cut by 2 bases and J by 5 bases, with 10 bases left in between. CDR1 and CDR2 from the germline V gene are SGHNT and YYREEE (reference sequence). The CDR3 spells CASSLTQNYGYTF. The CDR3 DNA reads as TGTGCCAGCAGCTTAACGCAGAATTATGGCTACACCTTC.

V and J are TRBV28 and TRBJ1-5; no firm D call. The V gene lost 10 bases and the J gene lost 2 bases, with 12 bases spanning the gap. Germline V gene sequence: CDR1 MDHEN, CDR2 SYDVKM. The CDR3 has 13 residues. DNA for the CDR3: TGTGCCACCCTCCGAGTCGGCAATCAGCCCCAGCATTTT. This codes for CATLRVGNQPQHF.

This rearrangement joins TRBV5-6 to TRBJ2-3, with no clear D. The germline V and J ends were trimmed by 0 bases and 0 bases, with 11 bases remaining between them. The length of the CDR3 is 16 residues. Germline V gene sequence: CDR1 SGHDT, CDR2 YYEEEE. This CDR3 reads CASSLGLTSSTDTQYF. CDR3 in DNA: TGTGCCAGCAGCTTGGGCCTCACCTCTAGCACAGATACGCAGTATTTT.

J is TRBJ1-6 and V is TRBV6-5; 7 bases map to TRBD1. The J segment lost 7 bases and the V segment lost 0 bases, leaving 6 bases of the junction unmatched. This CDR3 is built from 16 residues. Germline values: CDR1 MNHEY, CDR2 SVGAGI. CDR3 amino acids: CASSYSIGTVNSPLHF. Written as DNA, the CDR3 is TGTGCCAGCAGTTACTCTATAGGGACAGTAAATTCACCCCTCCACTTT.

The rearrangement joins TRBV4-1 to TRBJ1-1, with 8 bases aligning to TRBD1. The CDR3 is 16 amino acids. The V segment lost 3 bases and the J segment 11 bases; nucleotides outside the gene matches: 17. Germline V CDR1 and CDR2: MGHRA, YSYEKL. As DNA, the CDR3 is TGCGCCAGCAGCCATATTTGGATCGGCAGGGGGCTAAAGGCTTTCTTT. Protein: CASSHIWIGRGLKAFF.

The rearrangement uses TRBV7-9 and TRBJ1-2, with 9 bases fitting TRBD1. The V gene's germline CDR1 is SEHNR and CDR2 FQNEAQ (reference sequence). The CDR3 is made up of 19 amino acids. V lost 4 bases and J lost 6; bases outside the gene matches: 21. CDR3 nucleotides: TGTGCCAGCAGCTCCCGCCGACCGGGACAGGGTTTGGTTCGGGATGGCTACACCTTC. Protein sequence: CASSSRRPGQGLVRDGYTF.